This TCR beta chain was obtained from a study of cytomegalovirus exposure and HLA in healthy donors (dated by TCRdb to the late 2010s). A note on the overall study: An earlier analysis of about 530 of the donors reported about 260 Gb of sequence data and 100 million to 120 million unique TCR beta sequences obtained from some 200 million T cells. Of the 300 to 400 genotyped donors, over 65% fell in the genetic ancestry cluster associated with self-reported Caucasian donors. The study aimed to test whether signatures of past pathogen exposure could be identified by cataloging public T cell receptors. The T cell repertoires of 666 subjects were profiled by immunosequencing and related to cytomegalovirus serostatus. Four to six DR-DQ haplotypes were handled as single units for association and clustering, since linkage in the cohort was strong. A later analysis re-examined previously published TCR beta repertoires from about 670 donors and added high-resolution HLA genotyping to investigate patterns of TCR occurrence. In the later analysis, no new phenotypic data were used to find candidate immune exposures; instead, reliance was placed on TCR beta sequences and their occurrence across donors. On average, roughly 250,000 unique TCR beta nucleotide sequences were sequenced per donor among some 430 genotyped donors of the cohort, with roughly 18% of those sequences being non-productive. An early release covering roughly 600 HLA-typed donors comprised approximately 300 gigabases of sequencing data and 65 million to 100 million unique TCR sequences. Along with the roughly 670-subject first cohort, a separate validation cohort of over a hundred different subjects was used. HLA typing included class I and class II loci at four-digit resolution. Donor age, sex, ethnicity and CMV serostatus were compiled alongside the repertoire data. The study combined high-throughput TCR immunosequencing, statistical association of individual TCRs with disease status, and machine learning to predict cytomegalovirus infection status. A later genetic analysis took genome-wide SNP genotypes for about 55% of the 666 donors and used that subset as a discovery cohort. Typing coverage differed by locus: A, B, C, DRB1 and DQB1 were typed in about 629-640 donors, DQA1 in 522, DPA1 in nearly 610, and DPB1 in roughly 470. To decide whether each TCR beta V gene segment behaved as functional or pseudogenic, an earlier analysis of some 540 of the donors relied on high-throughput TCR beta sequencing. All discovery cohort repertoires had been generated on a single sequencing platform.

Libraries were constructed by the immunoSEQ multiplex PCR assay. For the multiplex PCR, a mixture combining 60 forward primers for TCR Vbeta segments and 13 reverse primers for TCR Jbeta segments was used. The CDR3 region of rearranged TCR beta genes was amplified from genomic DNA by a multiplex PCR assay. Amplified TCR beta libraries were sequenced as 87-base-pair reads on the Illumina HiSeq System. Regarding the original processing steps: A later analysis tallied some 79 million unique TCR beta chains across the 666 repertoires, and about 10 million of those chains were shared by two or more donors. Raw reads were error-corrected and collapsed into unique sequences with a nearest-neighbor algorithm that merged closely related sequences to remove PCR and sequencing errors. To assign V, D and J gene segments, CDR3 sequences were aligned to IMGT reference sequences. For a sequence to be retained, at least a six-nucleotide match to both a V gene segment and a J gene segment was required. A rearrangement was called productive if the CDR3 had no stop codons and remained in frame with V and J, and every other rearrangement was called non-productive. Following IMGT convention, CDR3 was defined as the stretch from the second conserved V-encoded cysteine to the conserved J-encoded phenylalanine. The earlier analysis of approximately 590 of the donors excluded any sequence lacking an unambiguous match to a single V gene segment. In an earlier analysis of more than 500 of the donors, a V segment was called functional when productive rearrangements were above 56.7%, and segregating when the standard deviation between donors exceeded 5%. A statistical classification framework was built for diagnosing cytomegalovirus status from the catalog of TCR beta chain sequences. In a later analysis, TCR nucleotide sequences were compared against IMGT/GENE-DB human TR gene sequences so that V and J genes could be assigned. In a later analysis, CDR3 sequences and most-parsimonious VDJ recombination scenarios were assigned using the TCRdist pipeline. In a later analysis, every TCR beta chain was defined by the combination of its CDR3 amino acid sequence and its V-gene family, and reads without a unique V-gene family were dropped. As a way to deal with suspected cross-contamination and a sequencing artifact, a later analysis dropped roughly 620 nucleotide sequences that were highly shared and had low generation probability. In a later analysis, a clonal expansion index was calculated for each public chain from normalized within-repertoire ranks of inferred template counts. Generation probabilities in a later analysis came from a VDJ recombination model fitted to out-of-frame rearrangements, and those results were checked against IGoR. Hypergeometric tests were used in a later analysis to score TCR-TCR, TCR-HLA and TCR-CMV co-occurrence, with a repertoire-size bias correction applied to the TCR pairs. To estimate false discovery rates, a later analysis permuted the HLA or CMV assignments 20 times. A later analysis grouped co-occurring TCRs with DBSCAN, adding TCRdist sequence similarity when clustering within HLA-allele-positive subsets. For co-occurrence clustering, repertoires with fewer than 30,000 or more than 120,000 public chains were excluded, along with four or five repertoires with anomalous nucleotide sharing. The table comes from immuneACCESS by way of TCRdb, which keeps in-frame sequences with V and J called. Part of the clones is missing from these tables; in studies checked, under half for an unresolved V gene and the rest for unknown reasons. V, J and clone size reflect that table, while D and trimming were determined from the DNA. In all, the sample holds some 180,000 clones, and over 80% of those were seen once. The ten largest clones take up over 1.5% of the sample.

Counted from cysteine to phenylalanine, this CDR3 has 12 amino acids. Just the 36-base CDR3 DNA is kept, in frame starting at base 1. For CDR1 and CDR2, the germline V gene lists SGHRS and YFSETQ. Trimming costs V 4 bases and J 5 bases, and their ends lie 9 bases apart. As for this clone: Its antigen is unknown. The sample holds no much larger clone one base away, and base qualities are not on file.

The cohort comprised 666 healthy bone marrow donors. At the time of sampling, every cohort member was nominally healthy, though immune exposures that went unrecorded were likely present. The donor tested CMV seronegative and was one of the 352 seronegative cohort members. Each donor provided a peripheral blood sample, and peripheral blood mononuclear cells were used for TCR beta sequencing. The Qiagen DNeasy Blood Extraction Kit was used to extract genomic DNA from the blood cell samples. Study-wide conclusions, independent of this receptor: In vitro tests confirmed that a few of the cytomegalovirus-associated TCR beta chains recognize cytomegalovirus antigens. The 87-base-pair reads could not distinguish some IMGT-functional V segments, including TRBV6-2 and TRBV6-3, so those segments were excluded. Cytomegalovirus status was reported to be diagnosed by the classifier with high specificity and sensitivity in both the original and validation cohorts. CMV serostatus was the only immune exposure information available for the cohort. Linkage disequilibrium might explain the correlated functional status among segregating V segments, but an unknown experimental factor could not be excluded. It was suggested by the authors that the approach could potentially be generalized to other disease states and immunological phenotypes. A further reported finding was that TCR beta sequences accurately predicted the HLA-A and HLA-B alleles for most subjects in the first cohort. A later analysis associated 16,951 TCR beta sequences with specific HLA alleles at a false discovery rate of 0.05. V-gene and J-gene trimming of TCR beta chains was associated with a missense DCLRE1C variant in a later genetic analysis, and the association was replicated in an independent cohort. According to a later genetic analysis, donors in an Asian-associated ancestry cluster had fewer N-insertions in productive TCRs than the approximately 630-donor mean. A later analysis found that most CMV-associated TCR beta chains appeared HLA-restricted, with HLA associations seemingly driven largely by CMV exposure. In this cohort, only TCR beta chains were sequenced, and detectable features were limited by the absence of alpha or paired-chain data. Because counts were too low, about 15 rarely observed V segments, including chromosome 9 orphons, were left out of the earlier analysis of some 640 of the donors. The study listed 170 or so TCR beta chains as associated with cytomegalovirus. A cluster of highly shared sequence variants was judged likely to represent a technical artifact of the sequencing pipeline. Presence/absence analyses assumed roughly uniform sequencing depth across donors, an assumption that may not hold. A later analysis reported that several top co-occurrence clusters appeared linked to parvovirus B19, influenza, CMV and Epstein-Barr virus. An earlier analysis of several hundred of the donors showed that most TCR beta V segments appeared in productive rearrangements either about 87% or about 30% of the time, which broadly matched IMGT annotations. Strong co-occurrence of HLA alleles, especially DR and DQ, made assigning TCR associations to individual alleles difficult. Compared with equally common non-associated chains, HLA-associated TCR beta chains in a later analysis were more clonally expanded and had lower generation probabilities. In a later analysis, the rate of TCR association differed among HLA loci, with DRB1 alleles having the most associated TCRs and HLA-C alleles having the fewest. Most TCR sequences were observed very rarely across donors, whereas some public TCRs were present in many individuals. Because HLA typing was unavailable for some donors at each locus, only the typed subset was used in association tests.

The sequence derives from a man aged 35 to 55 in good health and CMV-seronegative. Input material: PBMCs. The rearranged chain carries TRBV5-1 and TRBJ1-2, and possibly TRBD1, on 5 matching bases. The sequenced DNA is TGCGCCAGCAGCCAACAGGAGTATGGCTACACCTTC. It encodes CASSQQEYGYTF.